The TCR beta chain under discussion was sequenced for a study of T cell responses to AZD1222 COVID-19 vaccine. Notes on the study in general: Baseline seropositivity occurred in only a handful of AZD1222 recipients. There were vaccine-associated CD4 TCRs across spike, dominant at 160-218 and 743-854.

The table lists this clone with a count of one. No antigen is known for it. V was clipped by 5 bases and J by 2 bases; unmatched bases: 9. Germline CDR1 is LNHDA and CDR2 is SQIVND (reference sequence). The CDR3 loop spans 16 amino acids. Clones were sequenced by immunoSEQ multiplex PCR, and TCRdb holds only the in-frame ones, with some missing. The sample records tens of thousands of clones, about 90% being singletons. Sequencing was performed on peripheral blood, taken 28 days after the second AZD1222 dose. The chain links TRBV19 to TRBJ2-5; TRBD1 agrees at 9 bases. The receptor was derived from an adult who received the AZD1222 COVID-19 vaccine. As DNA, the CDR3 is TGTGCCAGTAGTCCATCGACAGGGGGGGGACAAGAGACCCAGTACTTC. As protein: CASSPSTGGGQETQYF.